This T cell receptor (beta chain) was observed in a study of T cell repertoires in cytomegalovirus infection. Via MiXCR, TCRdb re-called the reads, giving one row per CDR3 protein. Of some 800,000 distinct CDR3 sequences listed, around a third were seen once; the top ten hold 9.5% to 15%. This clonotype was seen only a few times. Its target is not known. Germline lookup yields CDR1 SEHNR and CDR2 FQNEAQ (reference sequence). With 3 bases removed from V and 0 bases from J, the gap between germline ends came to 15 bases. The CDR3 is 16 residues long. The chain links TRBV7-9 to TRBJ2-7; D gene unclear. This clonotype originated in a human donor in good health (CMV status not recorded). Some clones in this sample may be carry-over from other donors' samples. This material consisted of cultured CD8+ T cells from PBMCs, taken from culture after CMV antigen stimulation. As DNA, the CDR3 is TGTGCCAGCAGCTTTAGACAATCGGTTGGCTCCTACGAGCAGTACTTC. Protein: CASSFRQSVGSYEQYF.